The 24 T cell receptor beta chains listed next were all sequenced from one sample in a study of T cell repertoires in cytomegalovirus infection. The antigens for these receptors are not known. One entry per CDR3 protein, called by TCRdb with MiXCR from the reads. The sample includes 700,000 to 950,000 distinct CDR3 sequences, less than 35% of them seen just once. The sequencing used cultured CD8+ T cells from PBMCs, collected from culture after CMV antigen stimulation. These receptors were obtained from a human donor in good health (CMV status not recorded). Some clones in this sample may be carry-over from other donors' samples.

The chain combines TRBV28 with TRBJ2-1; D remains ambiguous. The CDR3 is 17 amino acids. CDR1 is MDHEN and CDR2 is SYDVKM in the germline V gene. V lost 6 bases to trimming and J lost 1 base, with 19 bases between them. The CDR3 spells CASSPRLGMVSYNEQFF. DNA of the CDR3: TGTGCCAGCAGCCCCCGCCTGGGTATGGTGTCCTACAATGAGCAGTTCTTC.

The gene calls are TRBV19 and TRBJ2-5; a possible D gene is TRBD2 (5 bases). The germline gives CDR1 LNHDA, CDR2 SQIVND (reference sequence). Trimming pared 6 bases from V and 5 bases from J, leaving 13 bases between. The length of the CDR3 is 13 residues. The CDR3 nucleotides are TGTGCCAGTAGCATGACGGGGTGGGAGACCCAGTACTTC. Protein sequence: CASSMTGWETQYF.

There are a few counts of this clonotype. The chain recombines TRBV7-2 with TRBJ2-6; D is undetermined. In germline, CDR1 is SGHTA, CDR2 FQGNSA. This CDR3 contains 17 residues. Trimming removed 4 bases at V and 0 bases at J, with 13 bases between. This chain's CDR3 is CASSSGPRSSGANVLTF. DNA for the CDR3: TGTGCCAGCAGCTCCGGGCCCCGAAGCTCTGGGGCCAACGTCCTGACTTTC.

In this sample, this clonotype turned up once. As DNA, the CDR3 is TGTGCCAGTAGTGGCGTCGGTACGTTCTTC. This encodes CASSGVGTFF. V usage is TRBV19 and J usage is TRBJ2-1; D remains unclear. The CDR3 runs 10 residues. V was shortened by 5 bases and J by 15 bases, with 11 bases between the two germline ends. Germline loops: CDR1 LNHDA, CDR2 SQIVND (reference sequence). Full variable domain (rest looked up from reference TRBV19 and TRBJ2-1): DGGITQSPKYLFRKEGQNVTLSCEQNLNHDAMYWYRQDPGQGLRLIYYSQIVNDFQKGDIAEGYSVSREKKESFPLTVTSAQKNPTAFYLCASSGVGTFFGPGTRLTVL.

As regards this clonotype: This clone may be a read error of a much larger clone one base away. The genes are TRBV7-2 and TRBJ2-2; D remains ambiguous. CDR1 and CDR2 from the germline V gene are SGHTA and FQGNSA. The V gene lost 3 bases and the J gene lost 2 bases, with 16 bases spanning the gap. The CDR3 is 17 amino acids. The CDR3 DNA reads TGTGCCAGCAGCTTGGTGAGAAGCAGAAGCAACACCGGGGAGCTGTTTTTT. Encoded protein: CASSLVRSRSNTGELFF.

DNA for the CDR3: TGTGCCAGCAGCCCGACCGCAGAGAACACCGGGGAGCTGTTTTTT. Translated, it gives CASSPTAENTGELFF. The genes are TRBV7-9 and TRBJ2-2; no clear D gene. The V end was cut by 5 bases, the J end by 1 base, with 11 bases between. Germline V gene lookup returns CDR1 SEHNR and CDR2 FQNEAQ (reference sequence). There are 15 residues in the CDR3.

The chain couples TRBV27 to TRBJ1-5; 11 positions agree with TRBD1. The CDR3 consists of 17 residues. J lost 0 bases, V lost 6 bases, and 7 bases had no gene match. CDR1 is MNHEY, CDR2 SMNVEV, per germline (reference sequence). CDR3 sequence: CASRRTGGAYSNQPQHF. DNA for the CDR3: TGTGCCAGCAGAAGGACAGGGGGCGCGTATAGCAATCAGCCCCAGCATTTT.

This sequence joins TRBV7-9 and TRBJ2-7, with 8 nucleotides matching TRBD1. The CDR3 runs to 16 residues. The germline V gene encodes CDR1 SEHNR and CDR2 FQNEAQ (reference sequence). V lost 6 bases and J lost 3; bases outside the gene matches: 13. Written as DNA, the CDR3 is TGTGCCAGCAGTTTTCCCATGGACAGGGACCACTACGAGCAGTACTTC. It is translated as CASSFPMDRDHYEQYF.

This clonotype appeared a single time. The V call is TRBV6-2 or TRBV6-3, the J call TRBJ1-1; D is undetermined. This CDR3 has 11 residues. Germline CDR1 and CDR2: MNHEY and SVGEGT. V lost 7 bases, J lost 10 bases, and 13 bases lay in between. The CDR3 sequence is CASITGARAFF. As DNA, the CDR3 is TGTGCCAGCATCACCGGAGCGCGAGCTTTCTTT.

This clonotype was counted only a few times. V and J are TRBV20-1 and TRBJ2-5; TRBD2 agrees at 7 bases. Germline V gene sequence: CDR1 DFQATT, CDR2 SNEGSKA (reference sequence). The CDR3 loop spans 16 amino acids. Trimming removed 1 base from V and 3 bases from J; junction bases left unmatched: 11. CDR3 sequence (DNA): TGCAGTGCTAGAGCCATGTCTGGGCGGGGGAAAGAGACCCAGTACTTC. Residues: CSARAMSGRGKETQYF.

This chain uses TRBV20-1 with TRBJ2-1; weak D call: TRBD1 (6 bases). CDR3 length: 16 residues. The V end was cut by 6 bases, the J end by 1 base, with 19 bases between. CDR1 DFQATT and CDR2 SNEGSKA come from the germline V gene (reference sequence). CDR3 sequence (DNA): TGCAGTGCGCACATCAGGGGTAAAGGGTCCTACAATGAGCAGTTCTTC. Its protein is CSAHIRGKGSYNEQFF.

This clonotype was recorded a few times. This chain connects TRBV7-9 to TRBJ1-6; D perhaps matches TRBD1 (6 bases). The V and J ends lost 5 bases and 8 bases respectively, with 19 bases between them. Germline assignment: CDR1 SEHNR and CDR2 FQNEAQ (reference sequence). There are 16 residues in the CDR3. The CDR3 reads CASSPWGAAGDSPLHF. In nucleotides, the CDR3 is TGTGCCAGCAGCCCTTGGGGGGCGGCTGGAGATTCACCCCTCCACTTT.

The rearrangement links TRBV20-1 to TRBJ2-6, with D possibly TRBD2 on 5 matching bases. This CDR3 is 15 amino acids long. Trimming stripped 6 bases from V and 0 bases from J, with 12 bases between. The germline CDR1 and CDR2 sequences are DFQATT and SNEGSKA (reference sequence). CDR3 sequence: CSAKTGISGANVLTF. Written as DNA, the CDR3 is TGCAGTGCAAAGACGGGAATCTCTGGGGCCAACGTCCTGACTTTC.

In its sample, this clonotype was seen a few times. The CDR3 reads CASSYFATGSGNTEAFF. The CDR3 coding sequence is TGTGCCAGCAGTTACTTCGCGACAGGTTCGGGGAACACTGAAGCTTTCTTT. This chain uses TRBV6-5 with TRBJ1-1; D may be TRBD1 (6 bases). Trimming left V 1 base short and J 1 base short, with 16 bases between. This CDR3 contains 17 residues. Germline V gives CDR1 MNHEY, CDR2 SVGAGI.

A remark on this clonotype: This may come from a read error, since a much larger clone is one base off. CDR3 sequence reads: CATSDVASGVYNEQFF. CDR3 nucleotide sequence: TGTGCCACCAGTGATGTCGCCAGCGGGGTATACAATGAGCAGTTCTTC. This chain links TRBV24-1 with TRBJ2-1, with TRBD2 identical over 7 bases. V shed 3 bases, J shed 4 bases, and the junction held 8 bases outside the gene matches. Germline V lookup: CDR1 KGHDR, CDR2 SFDVKD. The CDR3 is made up of 16 amino acids.

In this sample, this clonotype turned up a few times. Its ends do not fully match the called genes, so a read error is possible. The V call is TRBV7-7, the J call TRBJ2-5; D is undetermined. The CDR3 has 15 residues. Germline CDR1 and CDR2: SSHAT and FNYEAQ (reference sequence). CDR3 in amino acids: CASSLNRAVQETQYF. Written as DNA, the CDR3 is TGTGCTAGCAGCTTAAACCGGGCAGTCCAAGAGACCCAGTACTTC.

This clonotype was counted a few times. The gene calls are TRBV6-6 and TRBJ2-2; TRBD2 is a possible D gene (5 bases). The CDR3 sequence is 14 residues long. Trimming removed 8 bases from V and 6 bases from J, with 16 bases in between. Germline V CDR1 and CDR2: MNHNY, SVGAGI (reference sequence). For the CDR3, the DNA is TGTGCCAGCCACGAGAGGGAGATCGCCGGGGAGCTGTTTTTT. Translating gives CASHEREIAGELFF.

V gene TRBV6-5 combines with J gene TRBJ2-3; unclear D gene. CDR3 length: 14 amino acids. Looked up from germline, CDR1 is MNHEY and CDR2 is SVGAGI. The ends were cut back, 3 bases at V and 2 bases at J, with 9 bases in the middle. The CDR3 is CASSYRANTDTQYF. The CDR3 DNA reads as TGTGCCAGCAGTTATAGAGCTAACACAGATACGCAGTATTTT.

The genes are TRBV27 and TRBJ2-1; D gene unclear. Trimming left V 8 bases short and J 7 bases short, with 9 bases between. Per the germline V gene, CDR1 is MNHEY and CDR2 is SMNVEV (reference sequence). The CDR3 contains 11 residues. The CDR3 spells CASVIGNEQFF. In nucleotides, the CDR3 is TGTGCCAGCGTTATAGGGAATGAGCAGTTCTTC.

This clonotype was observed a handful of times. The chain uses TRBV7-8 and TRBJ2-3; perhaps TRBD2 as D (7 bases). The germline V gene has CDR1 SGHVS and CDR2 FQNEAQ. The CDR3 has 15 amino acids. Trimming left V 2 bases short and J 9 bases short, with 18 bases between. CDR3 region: CASSLRLGGPGTQYF. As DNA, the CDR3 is TGTGCCAGCAGCTTACGGCTGGGGGGGCCGGGAACGCAGTATTTT.

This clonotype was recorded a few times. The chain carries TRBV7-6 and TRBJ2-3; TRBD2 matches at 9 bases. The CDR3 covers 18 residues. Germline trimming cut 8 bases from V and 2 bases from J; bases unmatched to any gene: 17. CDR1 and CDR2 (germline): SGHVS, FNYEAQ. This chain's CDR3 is CASSGKRGVAVPTDTQYF. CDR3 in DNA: TGTGCCAGCTCCGGAAAGCGGGGGGTCGCGGTCCCCACAGATACGCAGTATTTT. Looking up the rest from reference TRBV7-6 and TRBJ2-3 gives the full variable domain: GAGVSQSPRYKVTKRGQDVALRCDPISGHVSLYWYRQALGQGPEFLTYFNYEAQQDKSGLPNDRFSAERPEGSISTLTIQRTEQRDSAMYRCASSGKRGVAVPTDTQYFGPGTRLTVL.

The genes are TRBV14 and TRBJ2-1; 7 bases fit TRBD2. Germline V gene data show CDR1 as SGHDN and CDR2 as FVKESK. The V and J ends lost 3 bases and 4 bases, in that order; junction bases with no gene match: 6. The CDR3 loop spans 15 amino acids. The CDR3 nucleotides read TGTGCCAGCAGCCAGGGGAGGGGTTGGTACAATGAGCAGTTCTTC. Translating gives CASSQGRGWYNEQFF.

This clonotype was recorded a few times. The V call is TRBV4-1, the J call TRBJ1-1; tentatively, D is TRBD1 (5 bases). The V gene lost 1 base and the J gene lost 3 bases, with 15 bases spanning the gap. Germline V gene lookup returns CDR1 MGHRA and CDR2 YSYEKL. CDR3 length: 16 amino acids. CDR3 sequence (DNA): TGCGCCAGCAGCCAAGGTGACCAGGGTCAGTACACTGAAGCTTTCTTT. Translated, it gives CASSQGDQGQYTEAFF.

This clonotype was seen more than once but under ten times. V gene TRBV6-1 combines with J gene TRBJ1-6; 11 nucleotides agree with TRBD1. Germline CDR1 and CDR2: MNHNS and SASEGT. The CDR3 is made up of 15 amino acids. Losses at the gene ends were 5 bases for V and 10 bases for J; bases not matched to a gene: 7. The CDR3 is CASSYGQGAESPLHF. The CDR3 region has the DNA TGTGCCAGCAGTTACGGACAGGGGGCCGAATCACCCCTCCACTTT.